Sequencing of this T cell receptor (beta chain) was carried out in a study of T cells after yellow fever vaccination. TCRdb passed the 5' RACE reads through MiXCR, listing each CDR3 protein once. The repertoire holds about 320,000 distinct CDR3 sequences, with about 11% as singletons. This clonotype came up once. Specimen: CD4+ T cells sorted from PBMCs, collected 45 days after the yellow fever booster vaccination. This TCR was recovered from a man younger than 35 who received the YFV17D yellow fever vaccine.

CDR3 protein: CASSQTMTAQNNSPLHF. CDR3 DNA sequence: TGCGCCAGCAGCCAAACCATGACGGCACAGAACAATTCACCCCTCCACTTT. The V gene is TRBV4-3, the J gene TRBJ1-6; D call uncertain. V was shortened by 2 bases and J by 7 bases, with 18 bases between the two germline ends. Germline assignment: CDR1 LGHNA and CDR2 YSLEER. This CDR3 contains 17 residues.